The subject of this entry is one T cell receptor beta chain. No antigen is known for it. This sample is part of a study of T cell repertoires in cytomegalovirus infection. On the study more broadly: CMV infection plus the matching HLA type was flagged by public TCR beta signatures.

Germline-derived CDR1 and CDR2 are MNHEY and SVGEGT. Losses at the gene ends were 0 bases for V and 0 bases for J; bases not matched to a gene: 12. The CDR3 sequence is 19 residues long. Notes on the study in general: CMV-specific HLA-C-restricted TCR beta clonotypes dominated the ex vivo response.

TCRdb used MiXCR to reprocess the reads, holding one entry per CDR3 protein. The profile shows about 180,000 distinct CDR3 sequences, approximately 17% of them singletons. The sequenced sample consisted of CD8+ T cells from PBMCs. This sequence joins TRBV6-2 or TRBV6-3 and TRBJ2-3; TRBD1 aligns across 7 bases. This TCR was recovered from a human donor in good health (CMV status not recorded). Some clones in this sample may be carry-over from other donors' samples. CDR3 protein: CASSYSPGQTVPSTDTQYF. CDR3 DNA: TGTGCCAGCAGTTACTCACCGGGACAGACTGTCCCTAGCACAGATACGCAGTATTTT.